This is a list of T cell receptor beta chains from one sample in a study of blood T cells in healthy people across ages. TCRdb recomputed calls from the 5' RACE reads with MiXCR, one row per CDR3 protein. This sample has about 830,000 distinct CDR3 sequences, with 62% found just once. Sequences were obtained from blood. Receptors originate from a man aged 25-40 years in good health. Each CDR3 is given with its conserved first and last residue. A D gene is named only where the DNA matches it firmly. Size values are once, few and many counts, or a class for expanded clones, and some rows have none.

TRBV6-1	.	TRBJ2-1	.	CASSGGIDEQFF	TGTGCCAGCAGTGGAGGGATCGATGAGCAGTTCTTC
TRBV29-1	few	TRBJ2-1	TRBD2	CSVVSGGLAVSEQFF	TGCAGCGTTGTAAGTGGAGGACTAGCGGTGAGTGAGCAGTTCTTC
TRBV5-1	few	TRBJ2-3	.	CASSSGRGPIFDTQYF	TGCGCCAGCAGCTCAGGAAGGGGCCCGATCTTCGATACGCAGTATTTT
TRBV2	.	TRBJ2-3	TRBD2	CANDRLAGKPDTQYF	TGTGCCAACGACCGACTAGCGGGGAAGCCAGATACGCAGTATTTT
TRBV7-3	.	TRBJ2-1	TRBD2	CAGSAGGRGEQFF	TGTGCCGGCAGTGCGGGGGGGAGGGGTGAGCAGTTCTTC
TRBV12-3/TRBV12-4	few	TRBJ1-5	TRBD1	CASRQTGEYQPQHF	TGTGCCAGCAGACAAACAGGGGAATATCAGCCCCAGCATTTT
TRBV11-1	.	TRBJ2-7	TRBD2	CASSTGGSREQYF	TGTGCCAGCAGTACCGGGGGGTCTCGGGAGCAGTACTTC
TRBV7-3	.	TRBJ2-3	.	CASSRNWAGDTQYF	TGTGCCAGCAGCCGAAACTGGGCGGGGGATACGCAGTATTTT
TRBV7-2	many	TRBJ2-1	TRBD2	CASSFMRGRDNEQFF	TGTGCCAGCAGCTTTATGCGGGGGAGAGACAATGAGCAGTTCTTC
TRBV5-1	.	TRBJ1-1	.	CASSLGPGSTEAFF	TGCGCCAGCAGCTTGGGGCCAGGAAGCACTGAAGCTTTCTTT
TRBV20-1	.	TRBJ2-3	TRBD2	CSAHPAASGGSDTQYF	TGCAGTGCCCATCCGGCGGCTAGCGGGGGGTCAGATACGCAGTATTTT
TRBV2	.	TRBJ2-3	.	CASVRASDTQYF	TGTGCCAGCGTCCGGGCCTCAGATACGCAGTATTTT
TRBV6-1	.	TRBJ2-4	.	CASSEEGSQYF	TGTGCCAGCAGTGAAGAGGGGAGTCAGTACTTC
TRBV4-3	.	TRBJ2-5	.	CASSREDRQETQYF	TGCGCCAGCAGCCGGGAGGACAGGCAAGAGACCCAGTACTTC
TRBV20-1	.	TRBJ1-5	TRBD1	CSAPGQGLQPQHF	TGCAGTGCCCCAGGACAGGGACTTCAGCCCCAGCATTTT
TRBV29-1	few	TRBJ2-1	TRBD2	CSVDRGGLAHNEQFF	TGCAGCGTTGACCGCGGAGGACTAGCCCACAATGAGCAGTTCTTC
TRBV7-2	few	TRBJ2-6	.	CASSPNSVSGANVLTF	TGTGCCAGCAGTCCTAACTCCGTCTCTGGGGCCAACGTCCTGACTTTC
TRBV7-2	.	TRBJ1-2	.	CASSFPGSRGYTF	TGTGCCAGCAGCTTTCCAGGGTCGCGGGGCTACACCTTC
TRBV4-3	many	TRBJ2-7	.	CASSQDYQSEQYF	TGCGCCAGCAGCCAAGATTACCAGAGCGAGCAGTACTTC
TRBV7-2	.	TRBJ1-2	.	CASSPFVRGAGDYGYTF	TGTGCCAGCAGCCCTTTCGTAAGGGGCGCAGGGGACTATGGCTACACCTTC
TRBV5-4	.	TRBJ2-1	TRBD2	CASSRTGGYQETQFF	TGTGCCAGCAGCCGGACGGGGGGGTACCAAGAGACCCAGTTCTTC
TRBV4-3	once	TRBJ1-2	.	CASSQDRLGGYGYTF	TGCGCCAGCAGCCAAGATCGGTTAGGGGGTTATGGCTACACCTTC
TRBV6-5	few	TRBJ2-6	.	CASSYSWGPGANVLTF	TGTGCCAGCAGTTACTCATGGGGGCCTGGGGCCAACGTCCTGACTTTC
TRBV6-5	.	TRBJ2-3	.	CASRNPGWGSTDTQYF	TGTGCCAGCAGAAATCCCGGGTGGGGGAGCACAGATACGCAGTATTTT
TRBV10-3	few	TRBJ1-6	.	CAISNPWQGANSPLHF	TGTGCCATCAGTAACCCCTGGCAGGGCGCTAATTCACCCCTCCACTTT
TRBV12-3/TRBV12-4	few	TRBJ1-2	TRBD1	CASSVGTGSGYGYTF	TGTGCCAGCAGTGTCGGGACAGGGTCTGGCTATGGCTACACCTTC
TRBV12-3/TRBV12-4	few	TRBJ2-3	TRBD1	CASRSGQGLDTQYF	TGTGCCAGCAGGTCGGGACAGGGTTTAGATACGCAGTATTTT
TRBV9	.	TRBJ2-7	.	CASSVAPAAYEQYF	TGTGCCAGCAGCGTAGCCCCCGCTGCCTACGAGCAGTACTTC
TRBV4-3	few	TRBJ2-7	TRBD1	CASSRQGMDEQYF	TGCGCCAGCAGCCGACAGGGGATGGACGAGCAGTACTTC
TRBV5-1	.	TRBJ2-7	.	CASSLAAVSYEQYF	TGCGCCAGCAGCTTGGCGGCAGTCTCCTACGAGCAGTACTTC
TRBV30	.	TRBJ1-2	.	CAWSANYGYTF	TGTGCCTGGAGTGCCAACTATGGCTACACCTTC
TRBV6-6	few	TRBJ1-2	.	CASSYVETNYGYTF	TGTGCCAGCAGTTACGTGGAAACTAACTATGGCTACACCTTC
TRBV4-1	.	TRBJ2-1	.	CASSQDPPGLVYNEQFF	TGCGCCAGCAGCCAAGATCCCCCGGGTCTAGTATACAATGAGCAGTTCTTC
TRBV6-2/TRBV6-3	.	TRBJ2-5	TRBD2	CASRAWTSGIETQYF	TGTGCCAGCAGAGCGTGGACTAGCGGGATCGAGACCCAGTACTTC
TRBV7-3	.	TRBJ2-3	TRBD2	CASSVSGGTQYF	TGTGCCAGCAGCGTAAGCGGGGGAACGCAGTATTTT
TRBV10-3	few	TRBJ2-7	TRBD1	CAISESTTGGYDYEQYF	TGTGCCATCAGTGAGTCGACAACAGGGGGCTACGACTACGAGCAGTACTTC
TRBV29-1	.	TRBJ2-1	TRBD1	CSAEGTGDYEQFF	TGCAGCGCAGAGGGGACAGGGGACTATGAGCAGTTCTTC
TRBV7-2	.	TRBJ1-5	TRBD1	CASSLYHNRGANQPQHF	TGTGCCAGCAGCCTATATCACAACAGGGGAGCTAATCAGCCCCAGCATTTT